The TCR beta chain described here comes from a study of blood T cells in healthy people across ages. A second PCR, run for about 6 to 11 cycles, used a sample-barcoded 5' primer plus a J-beta primer mix. TCRdb independently ran MiXCR on the 5' RACE reads; one entry per CDR3 protein. The repertoire holds 1,300,000 or so distinct CDR3 sequences, with around 59% as singletons. Looked up from germline, CDR1 is DFQATT and CDR2 is SNEGSKA (reference sequence). With 0 bases clipped from V and 1 base from J, the junction kept 5 bases outside the gene matches. This CDR3 is built from 15 residues. The J gene is TRBJ2-7, the V gene TRBV20-1; 8 positions match TRBD2. This TCR came from a young man in good health. Sequenced input: blood. This CDR3 reads CSARDKAGASYEQYF. The CDR3 nucleotides are TGCAGTGCTAGAGATAAAGCGGGAGCGTCCTACGAGCAGTACTTC.